This TCR beta chain stems from a study of blood T cell repertoires in COVID-19. Study information: Sites across the United States, Italy and Spain contributed samples from acute and convalescent COVID-19. In each case, the material was cDNA or gDNA derived from T cells, B-cell-depleted T cells, or PBMCs.

Sequencing used immunoSEQ multiplex PCR; TCRdb keeps in-frame clones, though not all of them. Among 120,000 or so clones listed, about 79% were seen once. Per germline, CDR1 LGHDT and CDR2 YNNKEL (reference sequence). V lost 2 bases to trimming and J lost 11 bases, with 19 bases between them. The CDR3 extends over 14 amino acids. Sequencing used peripheral blood. This clonotype originated in a woman older than 75 with active or convalescent COVID-19. This chain links TRBV3-1 (or the pseudogene TRBV3-2) with TRBJ2-7, with D possibly matching TRBD1 (5 bases). Here the CDR3 reads CASSQQTRGWGEYF. CDR3 coding DNA: TGTGCCAGCAGCCAACAGACCCGAGGATGGGGCGAGTACTTC.